These 19 T cell receptor beta chains were all obtained from the same sample, sequenced in a study of Graves' ophthalmopathy and Graves' hyperthyroidism. The TCR beta CDR3 regions underwent amplification from RNA transcripts. The workflow started with a first-round RT-PCR run with HTBI primers and then moved on to a second-round multiplex PCR. TCRdb reprocessed the multiplex PCR reads via MiXCR and lists one record per CDR3 protein. Counted here are more than 550,000 distinct CDR3 sequences, more than 40% occurring once; the ten biggest clones make up around 3.3%. The sequenced sample consisted of peripheral blood. These receptors were taken from an adult man with Graves' ophthalmopathy.

This clonotype showed up many times. The genes are TRBV20-1 and TRBJ2-5; D call uncertain. The CDR3 has 11 residues. Trimming cost V 2 bases and J 7 bases, with 8 bases left between them. CDR1 is DFQATT, CDR2 SNEGSKA, per germline (reference sequence). The CDR3 sequence is CSARSWGTQYF. CDR3 coding DNA: TGCAGTGCTAGAAGTTGGGGGACCCAGTACTTC.

This clonotype was detected ten times or more. The J gene is TRBJ1-4, the V gene TRBV13, with D tentatively TRBD1 (5 bases). This CDR3 region has 12 residues. Germline V gives CDR1 PRHDT, CDR2 FYEKMQ (reference sequence). Trimming took 5 bases from V and 8 from J, leaving 9 bases between them. This chain's CDR3 is CASSHEGEKLFF. CDR3 bases: TGTGCCAGCAGCCATGAGGGGGAAAAACTGTTTTTT.

The chain links TRBV4-2 to TRBJ2-7, with TRBD2 matching over 10 bases. The CDR3 has 15 amino acids. J lost 5 bases, V lost 0 bases, and 4 bases had no gene match. Germline CDR1 LGHNA, CDR2 YNFKEQ. CDR3 DNA: TGTGCCAGCAGCCAAGATACTAGCGGGGTGGACGAGCAGTACGTC. It specifies CASSQDTSGVDEQYV.

This clonotype was counted between two and nine times. This chain links TRBV12-3 or TRBV12-4 with TRBJ1-5; the D gene is possibly TRBD1 (5 bases). The CDR3 sequence is 15 residues long. Trimming stripped 6 bases from V and 2 bases from J, with 14 bases between. CDR3 region: CASSSEGRGNQPQHF. Written as DNA, the CDR3 is TGTGCCAGCAGCTCGGAGGGACGAGGCAATCAGCCCCAGCATTTT.

Ten or more counts support this clonotype. This CDR3 reads CASSGVEAFF. DNA for the CDR3: TGTGCCAGCAGCGGAGTCGAAGCTTTCTTT. The chain links TRBV7-9 to TRBJ1-1; D is ambiguous. The V end was cut by 5 bases, the J end by 8 bases, with 6 bases between. Germline V gene data show CDR1 as SEHNR and CDR2 as FQNEAQ (reference sequence). The CDR3 has 10 residues.

The V and J genes are TRBV19 and TRBJ2-6, with a possible D match to TRBD1 (6 bases). The CDR3 contains 15 residues. Germline values: CDR1 LNHDA, CDR2 SQIVND (reference sequence). V was cut by 1 base and J by 2 bases, with 6 bases left in between. Written as DNA, the CDR3 is TGTGCCAGTAGTATAGCAGGGGCTGGGGCCAACGTCCTGACTTTC. It encodes CASSIAGAGANVLTF.

This clonotype came up many times. The V call is TRBV2, the J call TRBJ1-2; weak D call: TRBD1 (6 bases). This CDR3 comprises 12 residues. Between the trimmed V and J ends, which lost 8 bases and 5 bases, there was a span of 12 bases. Germline values: CDR1 SNHLY, CDR2 FYNNEI. Here the CDR3 DNA reads TGTGCCAGCGTAATCAGGGGTTATGGCTACACCTTC. Translation: CASVIRGYGYTF. The full variable domain, with the rest looked up from reference TRBV2 and TRBJ1-2, is EPEVTQTPSHQVTQMGQEVILRCVPISNHLYFYWYRQILGQKVEFLVSFYNNEISEKSEIFDDQFSVERPDGSNFTLKIRSTKLEDSAMYFCASVIRGYGYTFGSGTRLTVV.

The V gene is TRBV2, the J gene TRBJ2-7; 7 nucleotides match TRBD2. Germline CDR1 and CDR2: SNHLY and FYNNEI. The CDR3 extends over 13 amino acids. The J segment lost 7 bases and the V segment lost 5 bases, leaving 8 bases of the junction unmatched. This chain's CDR3 is CASSLWTRGEQYF. For the CDR3, the DNA is TGTGCCAGCAGTTTATGGACTAGGGGAGAGCAGTACTTC.

In the case of this clonotype: One junction end disagrees with the germline gene, perhaps due to a read error. The gene calls are TRBV20-1 and TRBJ1-2; D might be TRBD1 (5 bases). Germline V gene data show CDR1 as DFQATT and CDR2 as SNEGSKA (reference sequence). This CDR3 spans 14 amino acids. CDR3 amino acids: CSARDHRDQFGYAF. In DNA, the CDR3 is TGCAGTGCTAGAGATCACCGGGACCAATTTGGCTACGCCTTC.

The CDR3 spells CASSWTSGGGGANVLTF. The CDR3 region has the DNA TGTGCCAGCTCCTGGACTAGCGGGGGAGGTGGGGCCAACGTCCTGACTTTC. The chain joins TRBV12-3 or TRBV12-4 to TRBJ2-6, with 13 bases identical to TRBD2. The CDR3 loop spans 17 amino acids. Trimming removed 8 bases from V and 3 bases from J; junction bases left unmatched: 7.

V usage is TRBV12-3 or TRBV12-4 and J usage is TRBJ2-2; D unresolved. The CDR3 length is 11 residues. Trimming pared 6 bases from V and 5 bases from J, leaving 4 bases between. CDR3 loop: CASRWTGELFF. The CDR3 DNA follows: TGTGCCAGCAGGTGGACCGGGGAGCTGTTTTTT.

The chain joins TRBV6-1 to TRBJ2-5, with D tentatively TRBD2 (6 bases). Germline V gene data show CDR1 as MNHNS and CDR2 as SASEGT. V lost 1 base and J 9 bases, leaving 18 bases between the germline ends. This CDR3 is 15 amino acids long. The CDR3 coding sequence is TGTGCCAGCAGTGAAGGCAGGATGGGATGGGAGGCCCAGTACTTC. Amino acids: CASSEGRMGWEAQYF.

This chain uses TRBV7-9 with TRBJ1-1; 9 nucleotides match TRBD1. CDR1 and CDR2 from the germline V gene are SEHNR and FQNEAQ (reference sequence). V gave up 3 bases and J gave up 9 bases; unmatched junction bases: 5. This CDR3 has 13 residues. The CDR3 DNA reads TGTGCCAGCAGCTTGCAAGGGACAGGGCAAGCTTTCTTT. This encodes CASSLQGTGQAFF.

This clonotype appeared many times. The chain employs TRBV4-3 and TRBJ1-2; 8 bases fit TRBD1. V shed 1 base, J shed 4 bases, and the junction held 5 bases outside the gene matches. Germline V gene data show CDR1 as LGHNA and CDR2 as YSLEER. The CDR3 covers 15 residues. CDR3 nucleotides: TGCGCCAGCAGCCAAGGGGGGACAGGAAGCTATGGCTACACCTTC. It yields the protein CASSQGGTGSYGYTF.

CDR3 protein: CASTSAGTAKETQYF. CDR3 coding DNA: TGTGCCAGCACTTCGGCGGGGACAGCTAAAGAGACCCAGTACTTC. The chain links TRBV25-1 to TRBJ2-5, with a possible D match to TRBD1 (7 bases). The CDR3 has 15 amino acids. Germline V gene lookup returns CDR1 MGHDK and CDR2 SYGVNS. Deletions cut 7 bases from V and 3 bases from J, with 18 bases between.

The chain combines TRBV7-2 with TRBJ1-4; no firm D call. Germline V gene lookup returns CDR1 SGHTA and CDR2 FQGNSA. The CDR3 spans 17 residues. Trimming shortened V by 5 bases and J by 0 bases, and 16 bases separated the two germline ends. CDR3 amino acids: CASSASDGKATNEKLFF. CDR3 nucleotides: TGTGCCAGCAGCGCGAGCGACGGGAAAGCAACTAATGAAAAACTGTTTTTT.

This clonotype was seen at least ten times. The rearrangement uses TRBV13 and TRBJ1-1; D is unclear. Trimming took off 2 bases at V and 5 bases at J, with 6 bases between the two ends. This CDR3 is 12 amino acids long. Germline assignment: CDR1 PRHDT and CDR2 FYEKMQ (reference sequence). CDR3 coding DNA: TGTGCCAGCAGCTTAACTCGTACTGAAGCTTTCTTT. Protein sequence: CASSLTRTEAFF.

J is TRBJ2-7 and V is TRBV7-2, with 9 bases matching TRBD1. This CDR3 spans 15 amino acids. The germline CDR1 and CDR2 sequences are SGHTA and FQGNSA. V dropped 2 bases and J dropped 7; count of bases not matched to a gene: 9. This CDR3 is CASSLSGTGWEEQYF. CDR3 nucleotide sequence: TGTGCCAGCAGCTTAAGTGGGACAGGGTGGGAAGAGCAGTACTTC.

The chain links TRBV9 to TRBJ1-2; D gene ambiguous. Germline CDR1 and CDR2: SGDLS and YYNGEE. The CDR3 has 18 amino acids. The V and J ends lost 0 bases and 2 bases respectively, with 20 bases between them. The CDR3 region is CASSVEVGSGSGNYGYTF. The CDR3 bases are TGTGCCAGCAGCGTAGAGGTGGGTTCTGGGTCAGGAAACTATGGCTACACCTTC.